One and the same sample provided the 16 T cell receptor beta chains below, sequenced in a study of T cell changes during pregnancy in multiple sclerosis. Using immunoSEQ multiplex PCR, the repertoire was profiled, and TCRdb retains in-frame clones only, with some absent. The table lists some 140,000 clones, roughly 95% of them singletons. The material was peripheral blood, obtained after pregnancy. These receptor sequences come from a female donor with multiple sclerosis, enrolled in a pregnancy study.

V gene TRBV4-1 combines with J gene TRBJ2-7; 8 bases line up with TRBD2. The CDR3 is 16 residues long. The germline V gene encodes CDR1 MGHRA and CDR2 YSYEKL. Trimming cost V 6 bases and J 0 bases; bases outside gene matches: 10. CDR3 loop: CASSPPGTRNSYEQYF. In DNA form, the CDR3 reads TGCGCCAGCAGTCCCCCCGGGACTAGGAACTCCTACGAGCAGTACTTC.

The V call is TRBV7-2, the J call TRBJ2-3; 7 nucleotides agree with TRBD2. The V gene end was trimmed by 5 bases and the J gene end by 5 bases; junction bases not matched to a gene: 13. The CDR3 extends over 16 amino acids. Germline values: CDR1 SGHTA, CDR2 FQGNSA. In DNA, the CDR3 is TGTGCCAGCAGCGCCGTAGGGGCGGGAGAGATAGATACGCAGTATTTT. Its translation is CASSAVGAGEIDTQYF.

The genes are TRBV7-6 and TRBJ1-1; D is undetermined. Germline CDR1 reads SGHVS; CDR2 reads FNYEAQ. Trimming stripped 2 bases from V and 0 bases from J, with 13 bases between. This CDR3 is built from 16 residues. CDR3 coding DNA: TGTGCCAGCAGCTTACGGGTCGGAGGGTTGAACACTGAAGCTTTCTTT. This codes for CASSLRVGGLNTEAFF. Full variable domain (outside the CDR3, taken from reference TRBV7-6 and TRBJ1-1): GAGVSQSPRYKVTKRGQDVALRCDPISGHVSLYWYRQALGQGPEFLTYFNYEAQQDKSGLPNDRFSAERPEGSISTLTIQRTEQRDSAMYRCASSLRVGGLNTEAFFGQGTRLTVV.

This clone appeared once. V usage is TRBV19 and J usage is TRBJ2-2; 9 positions match TRBD1. Germline lookup yields CDR1 LNHDA and CDR2 SQIVND (reference sequence). CDR3 length equals 15 residues. The V and J ends lost 5 bases and 6 bases, in that order; junction bases with no gene match: 7. This chain's CDR3 is CASSWGDRGSGELFF. The CDR3 DNA sequence: TGTGCCAGTAGTTGGGGTGACAGGGGGTCCGGGGAGCTGTTTTTT.

The J gene is TRBJ2-1, the V gene TRBV5-1, with D perhaps TRBD2 (6 bases). The CDR3 sequence is 15 residues long. Looked up from germline, CDR1 is SGHRS and CDR2 is YFSETQ. The V and J ends lost 4 bases and 3 bases respectively, with 14 bases between them. In DNA form, the CDR3 reads TGCGCCAGCAGCGACAGCGGGTGGGACTACAATGAGCAGTTCTTC. This translates into CASSDSGWDYNEQFF.

This rearrangement joins TRBV5-6 to TRBJ2-3; D possibly corresponds to TRBD2 (6 bases). Germline V CDR1 and CDR2: SGHDT, YYEEEE. The V end was cut by 1 base, the J end by 4 bases, with 25 bases between. The CDR3 covers 19 residues. The CDR3 protein is CASSLPLWRAALPSDTQYF. Written as DNA, the CDR3 is TGTGCCAGCAGCTTGCCGCTTTGGAGGGCCGCCCTCCCTTCAGATACGCAGTATTTT.

Here the CDR3 reads CAIAHRGYNEQFF. Written as DNA, the CDR3 is TGTGCCATCGCACACAGGGGGTACAATGAGCAGTTCTTC. The V and J genes are TRBV7-9 and TRBJ2-1; 8 nucleotides align to TRBD1. The CDR3 is 13 amino acids. Germline V gene sequence: CDR1 SEHNR, CDR2 FQNEAQ (reference sequence). V gave up 10 bases and J gave up 4 bases; unmatched junction bases: 6.

V and J are TRBV4-1 and TRBJ2-6, with D tentatively TRBD1 (6 bases). Per the germline V gene, CDR1 is MGHRA and CDR2 is YSYEKL. The CDR3 spans 19 residues. Trimming removed 2 bases at V and 0 bases at J, with 17 bases between. As DNA, the CDR3 is TGCGCCAGCAGCCAACAAACAGGGTGGGTCGGCTCTGGGGCCAACGTCCTGACTTTC. It codes for CASSQQTGWVGSGANVLTF.

This clone occurred once. The gene calls are TRBV2 and TRBJ2-1, with D tentatively TRBD2 (6 bases). Germline assignment: CDR1 SNHLY and CDR2 FYNNEI. V was pared by 3 bases and J by 8 bases, with 17 bases between. This CDR3 region has 15 residues. Here the CDR3 reads CASSEAPGSGDEQFF. Here the CDR3 DNA reads TGTGCCAGCAGTGAGGCCCCGGGGTCGGGAGATGAGCAGTTCTTC.

The chain's CDR3 is CASSLSPSYGYTF. CDR3 bases: TGTGCCAGCAGCTTATCCCCCTCCTATGGCTACACCTTC. V usage is TRBV7-9 and J usage is TRBJ1-2; D unresolved. The V and J ends lost 2 bases and 4 bases respectively, with 8 bases between them. Germline V gene data show CDR1 as SEHNR and CDR2 as FQNEAQ (reference sequence). CDR3 size: 13 residues.

The rearrangement uses TRBV27 and TRBJ2-1, with D hard to call. This CDR3 has 13 amino acids. Germline CDR1 MNHEY, CDR2 SMNVEV (reference sequence). V was clipped by 5 bases and J by 4 bases, with 9 bases between them. The DNA for the CDR3 is TGTGCCAGCAGTACCAACAGTTACAATGAGCAGTTCTTC. It is translated as CASSTNSYNEQFF.

J is TRBJ1-1 and V is TRBV28; no reliable D call. This CDR3 contains 14 residues. The germline V gene has CDR1 MDHEN and CDR2 SYDVKM. V dropped 2 bases and J dropped 6 bases, with 13 bases sitting between them. The CDR3 is CASSLSTEGAEAFF. CDR3 in DNA: TGTGCCAGCAGTTTAAGCACGGAGGGCGCTGAAGCTTTCTTT.

The V and J genes are TRBV5-6 and TRBJ2-1; D might be TRBD2 (6 bases). Germline CDR1 and CDR2: SGHDT and YYEEEE. The germline V and J ends were trimmed by 4 bases and 1 base, with 12 bases remaining between them. The CDR3 covers 15 residues. CDR3 bases: TGTGCCAGCAGCGGTGGAGGGAGTTCCTACAATGAGCAGTTCTTC. It translates to CASSGGGSSYNEQFF. Combining the CDR3 with reference TRBV5-6 and TRBJ2-1 gives the whole variable domain DAGVTQSPTHLIKTRGQQVTLRCSPKSGHDTVSWYQQALGQGPQFIFQYYEEEERQRGNFPDRFSGHQFPNYSSELNVNALLLGDSALYLCASSGGGSSYNEQFFGPGTRLTVL.

The genes are TRBV6-5 and TRBJ2-1; 12 nucleotides align to TRBD2. V dropped 6 bases and J dropped 7; count of bases not matched to a gene: 7. Germline V gene sequence: CDR1 MNHEY, CDR2 SVGAGI. CDR3 length: 15 residues. This CDR3 reads CASRPGLAGWNEQFF. In DNA form, the CDR3 reads TGTGCCAGCAGGCCAGGACTAGCGGGATGGAATGAGCAGTTCTTC.

V gene TRBV7-9 combines with J gene TRBJ1-1; D unclear. Germline V lookup: CDR1 SEHNR, CDR2 FQNEAQ (reference sequence). The CDR3 runs 14 residues. Trimming shortened V by 0 bases and J by 2 bases, and 7 bases separated the two germline ends. The CDR3 DNA reads TGTGCCAGCAGCTTAGCACAGCCTAACACTGAAGCTTTCTTT. This translates into CASSLAQPNTEAFF.

The chain links TRBV6-1 to TRBJ2-3, with 7 bases identical to TRBD2. The junction had 6 bases not matched to a gene; V was cut back by 0 bases and J by 6 bases. Germline V gene data show CDR1 as MNHNS and CDR2 as SASEGT. The CDR3 length is 15 residues. CDR3 protein: CASSEAGGPSDTQYF. The CDR3 DNA reads TGTGCCAGCAGTGAAGCGGGAGGGCCTTCCGATACGCAGTATTTT.